The 11 T cell receptor beta chains presented below share a single source sample, sequenced in a study of T cells in Graves' hyperthyroidism and ophthalmopathy. TCR beta CDR3 regions were amplified from RNA transcripts. An initial round of RT-PCR targeting the TCR CDR3 relied on the HTBI primer set. TCRdb re-called the multiplex PCR reads with MiXCR, one entry per CDR3 protein. Of around 690,000 distinct CDR3 sequences listed, approximately 15% were seen once; the top ten hold roughly a sixth. Sequencing was done on a sample of blood. The source of these receptors is a man aged 50 to 59 with Graves' hyperthyroidism.

This clonotype was recorded at least ten times. This chain connects TRBV28 to TRBJ2-1; 7 bases agree with TRBD1. Germline V gene data show CDR1 as MDHEN and CDR2 as SYDVKM. CDR3 length equals 13 residues. V trimming: 5 bases; J trimming: 7 bases; junction bases outside the gene matches: 5. CDR3 loop: CASSRGQRNEQFF. The CDR3 DNA reads as TGTGCCAGCAGTAGGGGGCAAAGGAATGAGCAGTTCTTC.

This clonotype was seen at least ten times. The CDR3: CASGLARPHTGELFF. For the CDR3, the DNA is TGTGCTAGTGGTTTGGCACGACCCCACACCGGGGAGCTGTTTTTT. V is TRBV12-5 and J is TRBJ2-2; D gene unclear. The V gene's germline CDR1 is LGHNT and CDR2 FRNRAP. This CDR3 contains 15 residues. Trimming shortened V by 1 base and J by 3 bases, and 9 bases separated the two germline ends.

This clonotype was counted many times. This sequence joins TRBV19 and TRBJ1-5; D may be TRBD1 (5 bases). CDR1 is LNHDA and CDR2 is SQIVND in the germline V gene (reference sequence). The CDR3 loop spans 15 amino acids. V was shortened by 3 bases and J by 2 bases, with 11 bases between the two germline ends. CDR3 bases: TGTGCCAGTAGTATCGAGGGGAGACGCAATCAGCCCCAGCATTTT. Protein: CASSIEGRRNQPQHF.

This clonotype was found once. This chain joins TRBV19 and TRBJ1-2; D not certain. Germline V CDR1 and CDR2: LNHDA, SQIVND (reference sequence). This CDR3 region has 12 residues. Trimming removed 6 bases at V and 3 bases at J, with 8 bases between. The CDR3 here is CASSRAHYGYTF. The CDR3 DNA reads TGTGCCAGTAGCCGGGCCCACTATGGCTACACCTTC.

This clonotype was seen many times. The rearrangement links TRBV19 to TRBJ1-1; 7 positions agree with TRBD1. Germline V CDR1 and CDR2: LNHDA, SQIVND (reference sequence). The CDR3 consists of 14 residues. V gave up 6 bases and J gave up 4 bases; unmatched junction bases: 8. The DNA of the CDR3 is TGTGCCAGTAGCATCTTAGGGGGCTCCACTGAAGCTTTCTTT. This translates into CASSILGGSTEAFF.

This clonotype has more than one count but fewer than ten. The chain recombines TRBV12-3 or TRBV12-4 with TRBJ2-1; no firm D call. The CDR3 covers 12 residues. V lost 6 bases to trimming and J lost 7 bases, with 10 bases between them. The CDR3 sequence is CASRLGVNEQFF. In DNA, the CDR3 is TGTGCCAGCAGGCTCGGAGTAAATGAGCAGTTCTTC.

The chain employs TRBV15 and TRBJ2-2, with a tentative D call TRBD2 (6 bases). The CDR3 has 18 amino acids. The V gene lost 1 base and the J gene lost 1 base, with 16 bases spanning the gap. Looked up from germline, CDR1 is LNHNV and CDR2 is YYDKDF (reference sequence). Here the CDR3 DNA reads TGTGCCACCAGCAGAGCCCCTCCTCGCGGGATGAACACCGGGGAGCTGTTTTTT. This translates into CATSRAPPRGMNTGELFF.

This clonotype has more than one count but fewer than ten. This chain joins TRBV27 and TRBJ2-7; 9 nucleotides match TRBD2. Germline V gene lookup returns CDR1 MNHEY and CDR2 SMNVEV (reference sequence). Unmatched junction bases numbered 6, after V lost 1 base and J lost 2 bases. CDR3 size: 16 residues. CDR3 sequence reads: CASSLWSGRPPYEQYF. CDR3 DNA: TGTGCCAGCAGTTTATGGAGCGGGAGGCCACCCTACGAGCAGTACTTC.

In this sample, this clonotype turned up many times. The rearrangement uses TRBV10-3 and TRBJ2-7; D is uncertain. Trimming pared 2 bases from V and 0 bases from J, leaving 5 bases between. Per germline, CDR1 ENHRY and CDR2 SYGVKD. This CDR3 contains 13 residues. The CDR3 is CAISEGSSYEQYF. DNA of the CDR3: TGTGCCATCAGTGAGGGGTCCTCCTACGAGCAGTACTTC.

There are many counts of this clonotype. The chain joins TRBV18 to TRBJ1-1; weak D call: TRBD1 (5 bases). From germline, CDR1 is KGHSH and CDR2 LQKENI. V lost 4 bases and J 1 base, leaving 13 bases between the germline ends. CDR3 length: 15 residues. The DNA of the CDR3 is TGTGCCAGCTCACAGAACCAGGGATCGAACACTGAAGCTTTCTTT. Translation gives CASSQNQGSNTEAFF.

This clonotype was counted ten times or more. This chain links TRBV11-2 with TRBJ2-3, with 10 bases identical to TRBD2. CDR1 SGHAT and CDR2 FQNNGV come from the germline V gene. CDR3 length: 18 amino acids. V lost 5 bases and J lost 0; bases outside the gene matches: 11. The CDR3 spells CASSPRLAGPGSTDTQYF. DNA of the CDR3: TGTGCCAGCAGCCCCCGACTAGCGGGCCCGGGTAGCACAGATACGCAGTATTTT.